This entry concerns a single T cell receptor beta chain. This sample was taken from a study of blood T cell repertoires in COVID-19. The age range of participants was about 18 to 89 years, with residence in about two dozen US areas. Two negative PCRs, clearance, or symptom resolution were required of recovered Cohort 3 donors. In the original workflow: Estimation of nucleated cell counts was performed using reference gene primer amplification. Sequenced by immunoSEQ multiplex PCR; TCRdb stores in-frame clones only, minus some. The DNA gave D and trimming, while V, J and clone size come from that table. In the table there are approximately 180,000 clones, 75% to 85% of which are singletons. Germline V lookup: CDR1 LNHDA, CDR2 SQIVND (reference sequence). The CDR3 runs 15 residues. The V end lost 1 base, the J end lost 7 bases, and 13 bases lay between the germline ends.

This TCR came from a man aged 50-60 years who had recovered from COVID-19. The specimen sequenced was PBMCs or T cells enriched from blood (not recorded which). The chain uses TRBV19 and TRBJ1-4, with D possibly TRBD1 on 5 matching bases. Here the CDR3 reads CASSIGTGGGEKLFF. The CDR3 DNA sequence: TGTGCCAGTAGTATAGGAACGGGCGGGGGTGAAAAACTGTTTTTT. The full variable domain, with the rest looked up from reference TRBV19 and TRBJ1-4, is DGGITQSPKYLFRKEGQNVTLSCEQNLNHDAMYWYRQDPGQGLRLIYYSQIVNDFQKGDIAEGYSVSREKKESFPLTVTSAQKNPTAFYLCASSIGTGGGEKLFFGSGTQLSVL.